This is a list of T cell receptor beta chains from one sample in a study of blood T cell repertoires in COVID-19. Measured with immunoSEQ multiplex PCR; TCRdb has only the in-frame clones, and not every one. The sample consists of approximately 100,000 clones, approximately 80% of them appearing once. The sample consisted of peripheral blood. All receptors derive from a woman aged 45-60 years with acute or convalescent COVID-19. Both conserved end residues are trimmed from each CDR3. Some rows mark clone size as missing; the rest say once, few, many or name a class of expanded clone.

V	J	size	CDR3
TRBV5-1	TRBJ2-5	-	ASSGQGETQY
TRBV5-1	TRBJ2-7	-	ASSFSPAYEQY
TRBV4-2	TRBJ2-5	-	ASSQDKGLRDSETQY
TRBV19	TRBJ1-5	-	ASSIARSQPQH
TRBV6-6	TRBJ1-5	once	ASFGFSGNQPQH
TRBV29-1	TRBJ1-1	-	SVVHRGTEAF
TRBV18	TRBJ1-2	-	ASSAEANYGYT
TRBV14	TRBJ2-1	-	ASSLGLAGISGDEQF
TRBV5-1	TRBJ2-7	-	ASSPLGQSSYEQY
TRBV30	TRBJ1-2	-	AWSGTGTGRYGYT
TRBV6-6	TRBJ1-4	once	ASRVGEKLF
TRBV11-3	TRBJ2-6	-	ASSPGHHSGANVLT
TRBV19	TRBJ1-1	-	ASTLSQGGLGTEAF
TRBV19	TRBJ1-6	-	ASSRWGPGNSPLH
TRBV30	TRBJ1-2	once	AWYRGRANYGYT
TRBV19	TRBJ1-2	once	ASSIRDSILGYT
TRBV30	TRBJ1-5	-	AWSVGGDTSRGQPQH
TRBV19	TRBJ1-2	-	ASSNSRTTNYGYT
TRBV6-2/TRBV6-3	TRBJ1-5	few	ASSSRTGVINQPQH
TRBV5-4	TRBJ1-2	-	ASSLGTGSLRDGYT
TRBV25-1	TRBJ1-2	once	ASSEAGTGGRYGYT
TRBV5-1	TRBJ1-1	-	ASSPDRIKGAF
TRBV5-1	TRBJ2-3	-	ASSLQGTSTDTQY
TRBV28	TRBJ1-5	few	ASSLPEFNQPQH
TRBV18	TRBJ1-4	-	ASSPAGSLNEKLF
TRBV10-3	TRBJ1-1	few	AIWGQGDTEAF
TRBV19	TRBJ1-2	-	ASRDSERYDGYT
TRBV19	TRBJ1-1	-	ASSITQQGAEAF
TRBV18	TRBJ2-2	-	ASSPVSRHLNTGELF
TRBV7-3	TRBJ1-6	once	ASSLNAQGNSPLH
TRBV7-3	TRBJ2-1	-	ASSQGLAGIINEQF
TRBV5-1	TRBJ1-3	-	ASSGTGYSGNTIY
TRBV28	TRBJ2-7	-	ASSFSGTGGDEQY
TRBV6-5	TRBJ2-7	-	ASTKLGVKEQY
TRBV5-1	TRBJ2-5	once	ASSFPGQETQY
TRBV11-3	TRBJ2-1	-	ASSPRGVSYNEQF
TRBV12-5	TRBJ1-3	-	ASGYGGTIGNTIY
TRBV9	TRBJ2-7	-	ASSVGGEDYEQY
TRBV5-1	TRBJ2-7	-	ASSPQGRGLYEQY
TRBV5-6	TRBJ1-1	-	ASSPTRGDTEAF
TRBV15	TRBJ1-1	-	ATSRDKWTTGEAF
TRBV5-1	TRBJ2-6	once	ASSLEVSTGGIGSGANVLT
TRBV5-1	TRBJ1-1	-	ASSPPDRNTEAF
TRBV6-1	TRBJ2-4	-	ASSAEDRRRLRDIQY
TRBV5-1	TRBJ2-7	-	ASRKGTGTYEQY
TRBV2	TRBJ1-4	-	ASSNRGDEKLF